This T cell receptor beta chain is drawn from a study of blood T cell repertoires in COVID-19. The CDR3 length is 18 residues. Germline CDR1 reads ENHRY; CDR2 reads SYGVKD. The V and J ends lost 0 bases and 1 base, in that order; junction bases with no gene match: 4. Sequenced by immunoSEQ multiplex PCR; TCRdb stores in-frame clones only, minus some. The sample yields nearly 80,000 clones, 80% to 85% seen once. V gene TRBV10-3 combines with J gene TRBJ2-2; 11 bases fit TRBD1. The TCR originated in a man between 45 and 60 years old with acute or convalescent COVID-19. Sequenced: peripheral blood. CDR3 sequence reads: CAISESPGQGVNTGELFF. The CDR3 DNA follows: TGTGCCATCAGTGAGTCCCCGGGACAGGGGGTGAACACCGGGGAGCTGTTTTTT.